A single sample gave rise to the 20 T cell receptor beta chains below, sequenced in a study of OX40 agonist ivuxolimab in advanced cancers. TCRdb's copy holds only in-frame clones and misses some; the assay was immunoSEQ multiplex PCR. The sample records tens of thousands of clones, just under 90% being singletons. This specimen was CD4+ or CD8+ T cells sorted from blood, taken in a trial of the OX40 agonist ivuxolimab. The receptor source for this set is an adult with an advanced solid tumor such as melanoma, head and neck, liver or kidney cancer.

The chain's CDR3 is CASSPKVGPGTSAYNEQFF. For the CDR3, the DNA is TGTGCCAGCAGCCCAAAGGTCGGGCCTGGGACTAGCGCCTACAATGAGCAGTTCTTC. The chain employs TRBV7-9 and TRBJ2-1; 10 nucleotides match TRBD2. J gave up 2 bases and V 5 bases, and 15 bases lay outside the gene matches. CDR1 is SEHNR and CDR2 is FQNEAQ in the germline V gene (reference sequence). The CDR3 runs to 19 residues.

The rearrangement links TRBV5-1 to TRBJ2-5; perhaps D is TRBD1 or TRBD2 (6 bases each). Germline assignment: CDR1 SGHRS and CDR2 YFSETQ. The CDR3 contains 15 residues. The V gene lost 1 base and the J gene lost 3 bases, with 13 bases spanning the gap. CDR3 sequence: CASSLYRGPKETQYF. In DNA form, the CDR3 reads TGCGCCAGCAGCTTGTATCGGGGGCCAAAAGAGACCCAGTACTTC.

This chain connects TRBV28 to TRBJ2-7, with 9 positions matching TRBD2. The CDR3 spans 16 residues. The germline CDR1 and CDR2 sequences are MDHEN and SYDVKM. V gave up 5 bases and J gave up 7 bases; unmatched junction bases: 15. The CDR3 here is CASSPAGASGTGEQYF. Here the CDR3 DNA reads TGTGCCAGCAGTCCCGCCGGGGCTAGCGGGACGGGGGAGCAGTACTTC.

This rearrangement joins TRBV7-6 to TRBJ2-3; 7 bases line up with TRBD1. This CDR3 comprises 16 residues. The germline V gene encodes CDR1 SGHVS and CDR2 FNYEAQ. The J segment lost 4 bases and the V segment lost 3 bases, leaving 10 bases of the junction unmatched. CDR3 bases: TGTGCCAGCAGCTTTACAGGGGCAATTGGCTCAGATACGCAGTATTTT. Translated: CASSFTGAIGSDTQYF. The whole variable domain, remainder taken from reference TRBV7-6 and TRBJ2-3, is GAGVSQSPRYKVTKRGQDVALRCDPISGHVSLYWYRQALGQGPEFLTYFNYEAQQDKSGLPNDRFSAERPEGSISTLTIQRTEQRDSAMYRCASSFTGAIGSDTQYFGPGTRLTVL.

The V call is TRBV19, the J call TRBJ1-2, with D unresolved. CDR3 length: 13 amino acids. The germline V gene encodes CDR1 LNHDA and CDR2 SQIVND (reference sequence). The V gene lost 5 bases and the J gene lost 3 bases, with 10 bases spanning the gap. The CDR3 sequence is CASSHGNHYGYTF. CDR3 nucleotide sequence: TGTGCCAGTAGTCACGGGAACCACTATGGCTACACCTTC.

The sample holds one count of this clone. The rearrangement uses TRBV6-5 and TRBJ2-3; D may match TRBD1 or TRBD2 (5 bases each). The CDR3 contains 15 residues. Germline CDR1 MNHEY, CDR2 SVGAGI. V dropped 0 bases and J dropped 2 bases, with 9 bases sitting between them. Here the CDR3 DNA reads TGTGCCAGCAGTTACTCGGGGACCACCACAGATACGCAGTATTTT. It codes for CASSYSGTTTDTQYF.

In DNA, the CDR3 is TGTGCCAGCAGTTCGGACAGGGGGCTGGGGCAGCCCCAGCATTTT. This encodes CASSSDRGLGQPQHF. The chain joins TRBV27 to TRBJ1-5, with 11 bases identical to TRBD1. The CDR3 spans 15 residues. V shed 4 bases, J shed 7 bases, and the junction held 6 bases outside the gene matches. Germline V gives CDR1 MNHEY, CDR2 SMNVEV (reference sequence).

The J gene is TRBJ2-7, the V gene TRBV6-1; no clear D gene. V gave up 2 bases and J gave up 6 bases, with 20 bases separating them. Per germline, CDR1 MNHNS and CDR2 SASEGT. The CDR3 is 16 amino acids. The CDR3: CASSEPGTPLGSEQYF. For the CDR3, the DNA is TGTGCCAGCAGTGAACCGGGCACCCCGTTGGGCTCCGAGCAGTACTTC.

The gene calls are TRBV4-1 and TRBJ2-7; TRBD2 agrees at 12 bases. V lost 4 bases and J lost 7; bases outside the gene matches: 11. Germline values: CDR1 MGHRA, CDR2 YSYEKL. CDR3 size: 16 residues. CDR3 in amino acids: CASSLRLAGEAREQYF. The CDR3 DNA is TGCGCCAGCAGCCTTCGACTAGCGGGAGAAGCTCGGGAGCAGTACTTC.

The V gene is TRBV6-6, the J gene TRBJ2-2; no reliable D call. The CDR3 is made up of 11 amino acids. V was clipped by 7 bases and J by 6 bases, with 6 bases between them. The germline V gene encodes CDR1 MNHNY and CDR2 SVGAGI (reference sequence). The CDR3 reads CASKWAGELFF. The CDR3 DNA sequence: TGTGCCAGCAAGTGGGCCGGGGAGCTGTTTTTT.

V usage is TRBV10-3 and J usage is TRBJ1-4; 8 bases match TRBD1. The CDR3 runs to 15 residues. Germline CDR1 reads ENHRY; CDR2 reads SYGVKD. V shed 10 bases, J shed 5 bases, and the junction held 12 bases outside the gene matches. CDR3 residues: CASSPGTGFNEKLFF. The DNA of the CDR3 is TGTGCCAGCAGCCCCGGGACAGGCTTCAATGAAAAACTGTTTTTT.

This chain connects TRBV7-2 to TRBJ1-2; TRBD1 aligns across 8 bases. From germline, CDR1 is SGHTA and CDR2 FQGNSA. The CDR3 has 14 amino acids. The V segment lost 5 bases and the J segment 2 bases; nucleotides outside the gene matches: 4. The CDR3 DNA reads TGTGCCAGCAGCGAGACAGGGGTCAACTATGGCTACACCTTC. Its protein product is CASSETGVNYGYTF.

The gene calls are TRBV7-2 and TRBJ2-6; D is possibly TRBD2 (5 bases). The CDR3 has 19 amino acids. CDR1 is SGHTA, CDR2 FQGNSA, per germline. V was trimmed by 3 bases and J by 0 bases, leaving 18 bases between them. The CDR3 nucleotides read TGTGCCAGCAGCTTTGGAGGTGGACCCTTCCCCTCTGGGGCCAACGTCCTGACTTTC. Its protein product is CASSFGGGPFPSGANVLTF.

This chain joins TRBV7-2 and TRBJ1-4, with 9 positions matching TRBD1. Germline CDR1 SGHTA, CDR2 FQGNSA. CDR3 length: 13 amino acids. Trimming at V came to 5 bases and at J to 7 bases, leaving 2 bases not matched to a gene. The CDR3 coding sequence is TGTGCCAGCAGCGCGGACAGGGGTGAAAAACTGTTTTTT. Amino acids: CASSADRGEKLFF.

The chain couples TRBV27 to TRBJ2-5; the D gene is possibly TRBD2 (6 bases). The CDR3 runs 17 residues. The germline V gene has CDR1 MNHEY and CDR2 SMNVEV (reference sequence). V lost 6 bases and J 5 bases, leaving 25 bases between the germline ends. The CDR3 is CASRGLGSGYHRETQYF. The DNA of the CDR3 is TGTGCCAGCAGGGGTTTGGGTAGCGGCTACCACCGGGAGACCCAGTACTTC.

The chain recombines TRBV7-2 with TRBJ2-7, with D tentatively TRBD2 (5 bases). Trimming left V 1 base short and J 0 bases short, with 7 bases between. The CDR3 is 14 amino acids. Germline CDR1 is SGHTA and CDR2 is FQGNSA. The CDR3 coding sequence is TGTGCCAGCAGCTTAGAGCGGAGCTCCTACGAGCAGTACTTC. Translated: CASSLERSSYEQYF.

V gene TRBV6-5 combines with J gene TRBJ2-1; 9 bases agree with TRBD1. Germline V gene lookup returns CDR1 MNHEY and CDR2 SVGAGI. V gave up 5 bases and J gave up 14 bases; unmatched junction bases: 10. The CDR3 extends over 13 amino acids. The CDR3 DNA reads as TGTGCCAGCAGTACGGACAGGGGTTTCATGGAGTTCTTC. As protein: CASSTDRGFMEFF.

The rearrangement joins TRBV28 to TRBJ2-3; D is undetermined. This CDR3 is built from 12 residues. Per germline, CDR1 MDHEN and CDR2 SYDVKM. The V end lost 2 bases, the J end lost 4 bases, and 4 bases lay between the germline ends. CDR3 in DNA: TGTGCCAGCAGTTTACTGGCAGATACGCAGTATTTT. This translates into CASSLLADTQYF.

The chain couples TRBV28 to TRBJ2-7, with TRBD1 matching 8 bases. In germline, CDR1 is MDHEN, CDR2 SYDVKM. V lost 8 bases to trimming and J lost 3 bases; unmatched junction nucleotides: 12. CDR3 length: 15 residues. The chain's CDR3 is CASLATGTGLYEQYF. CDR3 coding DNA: TGTGCCAGCTTAGCTACCGGGACAGGTCTCTACGAGCAGTACTTC.

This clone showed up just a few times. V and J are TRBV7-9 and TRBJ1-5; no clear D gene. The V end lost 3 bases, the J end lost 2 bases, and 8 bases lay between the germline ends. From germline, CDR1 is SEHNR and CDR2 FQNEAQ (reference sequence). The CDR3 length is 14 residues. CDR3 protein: CASSFGEGNQPQHF. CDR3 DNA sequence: TGTGCCAGCAGCTTCGGGGAGGGCAATCAGCCCCAGCATTTT.